This TCR beta chain was captured by sequencing in a study of stem cell transplantation in POMP-related autoinflammatory disease. As for the study in general: Before transplant, CD4+ T cells skewed naive and CD8+ proportions were low.

Sequenced by immunoSEQ multiplex PCR; TCRdb stores in-frame clones only, minus some. The data hold tens of thousands of clones, with about nine tenths observed a single time. Study findings and constraints: Fewer unique TRB V-J gene pairings were identified in patients with PRAID. PRAID patients trended toward lower TRB diversity and higher clonality in all analyzed T-cell subsets.

V was shortened by 0 bases and J by 1 base, with 6 bases between the two germline ends. The CDR3 totals 14 residues. The germline gives CDR1 LGHDT, CDR2 YNNKEL (reference sequence). This clone is a singleton in its sample. Its antigen remains unidentified. The specimen was CD4+ T cells from PBMCs, collected after stem cell transplantation. This sequence originates from a human patient with POMP-related autoinflammation and immune dysregulation (PRAID). A share of the T cells may be of graft donor origin. The V gene is TRBV3-1 (or the pseudogene TRBV3-2), the J gene TRBJ2-5; D gene uncertain. In nucleotides, the CDR3 is TGTGCCAGCAGCCAAGACGCCCTCCAAGAGACCCAGTACTTC. This encodes CASSQDALQETQYF.